This TCR beta chain is from a study of OX40 agonist ivuxolimab in advanced cancers. Study-wide context: Participants, about 83% male, averaged roughly 60 years of age, ranging from about 23 to 80. The study reported partial responses in three patients: one hepatocellular carcinoma, two cutaneous melanoma.

Study findings and constraints: At doses 0.1 to 3.0 mg/kg, CD4+ and CD8+ clones expanded.

Points on this clone: Antigen: not known.

V shed 4 bases and J shed 5 bases, with 12 bases lying between them. CDR1 is SGHKS, CDR2 YYEKEE, per germline (reference sequence). This CDR3 is built from 14 residues. Clones were sequenced by immunoSEQ multiplex PCR, and TCRdb holds only the in-frame ones, with some missing. Of more than 50,000 clones listed, 70% to 90% were seen once; the top ten hold more than 4.5%. This sequence joins TRBV5-5 and TRBJ1-4; the D gene is possibly TRBD1 (6 bases). The input for sequencing was CD4+ or CD8+ T cells sorted from blood, taken in a trial of the OX40 agonist ivuxolimab. This sequence was found in an adult with an advanced solid tumor such as melanoma, head and neck, liver or kidney cancer. CDR3 bases: TGTGCCAGCAGCCCCGGGGGGCCCAATGAAAAACTGTTTTTT. This sequence encodes CASSPGGPNEKLFF.